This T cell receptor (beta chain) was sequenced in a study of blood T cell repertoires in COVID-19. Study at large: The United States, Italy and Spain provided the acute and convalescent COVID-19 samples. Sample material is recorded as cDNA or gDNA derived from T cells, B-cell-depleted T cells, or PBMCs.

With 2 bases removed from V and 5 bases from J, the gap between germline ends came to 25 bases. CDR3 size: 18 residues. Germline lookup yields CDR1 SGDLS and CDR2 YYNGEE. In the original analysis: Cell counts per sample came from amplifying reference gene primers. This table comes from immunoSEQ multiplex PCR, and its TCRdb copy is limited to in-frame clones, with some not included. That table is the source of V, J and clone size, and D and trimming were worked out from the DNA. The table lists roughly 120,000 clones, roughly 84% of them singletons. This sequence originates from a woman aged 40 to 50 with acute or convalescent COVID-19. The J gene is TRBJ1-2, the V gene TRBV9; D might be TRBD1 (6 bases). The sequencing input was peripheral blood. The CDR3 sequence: CASSVQPGGVRRGYGYTF. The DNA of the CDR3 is TGTGCCAGCAGCGTGCAACCGGGGGGCGTCCGACGAGGGTATGGCTACACCTTC. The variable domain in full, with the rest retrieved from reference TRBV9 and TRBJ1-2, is DSGVTQTPKHLITATGQRVTLRCSPRSGDLSVYWYQQSLDQGLQFLIQYYNGEERAKGNILERFSAQQFPDLHSELNLSSLELGDSALYFCASSVQPGGVRRGYGYTFGSGTRLTVV.